This T cell receptor (beta chain) was captured in a study of PD-L1 blockade in urothelial cancer. For the study at large: Patients' atezolizumab regimen, 1,200 mg intravenously every 3 weeks, began in about 2014. Researchers found blood samples held a median of 141,255 T cells.

Patients each gave 1 to 8 samples, pretreatment and on-treatment. This clone was seen a single time. Synthetic TCR analog templates were added to each PCR reaction. TCRdb keeps only in-frame clones here, not all; method: immunoSEQ multiplex PCR. The table includes tens of thousands of clones, roughly 78% detected once. The origin of this receptor is a man aged 70-80 years with urothelial cancer. The material sequenced was PBMCs, taken around atezolizumab (anti-PD-L1) treatment.

The CDR3 loop is CASSQVFGSGNNEQFF. The CDR3 DNA follows: TGCGCCAGCAGCCAAGTGTTCGGGAGTGGCAACAATGAGCAGTTCTTC. V usage is TRBV4-3 and J usage is TRBJ2-1, with D possibly matching TRBD2 (6 bases). The CDR3 length is 16 residues. The germline V gene encodes CDR1 LGHNA and CDR2 YSLEER. The V end was cut by 1 base, the J end by 5 bases, with 15 bases between.